Presented here are 30 T cell receptor beta chains from one specimen sequenced in a study of T cells after yellow fever vaccination. TCRdb processed the 5' RACE reads anew with MiXCR; each CDR3 protein has one entry. The table lists around 330,000 distinct CDR3 sequences, around 3.6% of them singletons. This sample comprised PBMCs, obtained on the day of the yellow fever booster vaccination. Receptors were obtained from a man younger than 35 who received the YFV17D yellow fever vaccine.

The genes are TRBV12-3 or TRBV12-4 and TRBJ2-1, with a tentative D call TRBD1 (6 bases). The CDR3 is 15 residues long. The V gene lost 8 bases and the J gene lost 7 bases, with 21 bases spanning the gap. This CDR3 is CASAVIGQGMNEQFF. Written as DNA, the CDR3 is TGTGCCAGCGCTGTCATCGGGCAGGGGATGAATGAGCAGTTCTTC.

This clonotype was recorded many times. DNA for the CDR3: TGTGCCAGCAGCCCGATCACAAATAGCGGCGCAGAATCAAATGAGCAGTTCTTC. Its translation is CASSPITNSGAESNEQFF. This chain connects TRBV6-8 to TRBJ2-1; D is possibly TRBD2 (6 bases). The CDR3 is 18 amino acids. Germline CDR1 reads MNHGY; CDR2 reads SAAAGT. The germline V and J ends were trimmed by 6 bases and 7 bases, with 28 bases remaining between them.

The chain is built from TRBV7-2 and TRBJ1-1; TRBD1 is a possible D gene (5 bases). The CDR3 consists of 19 residues. The germline V gene has CDR1 SGHTA and CDR2 FQGNSA. Trimming pared 3 bases from V and 4 bases from J, leaving 27 bases between. As DNA, the CDR3 is TGTGCCAGCAGCTTTTGGGTGGTATTGGCGGGGGTCCGGGGCACTGAAGCTTTCTTT. It codes for CASSFWVVLAGVRGTEAFF.

This clonotype was seen ten or more times. The rearrangement links TRBV6-2 or TRBV6-3 to TRBJ1-2; TRBD1 agrees at 8 bases. J lost 4 bases, V lost 4 bases, and 8 bases had no gene match. CDR3 length: 15 residues. Germline V gene data show CDR1 as MNHEY and CDR2 as SVGEGT. CDR3 sequence (DNA): TGTGCCAGCAGTTCCCGGACAGGGAGTGGCTATGGCTACACCTTC. Translated, it gives CASSSRTGSGYGYTF.

This clonotype has more than one count but fewer than ten. This chain connects TRBV14 to TRBJ2-2; D perhaps matches TRBD1 (5 bases). V lost 5 bases and J lost 7, with 17 bases in between. Per germline, CDR1 SGHDN and CDR2 FVKESK. The CDR3 has 15 amino acids. The CDR3 reads CASSKTWGAGGELFF. The CDR3 DNA is TGTGCCAGCAGCAAAACTTGGGGCGCCGGCGGGGAGCTGTTTTTT.

This clonotype occurred many times. This chain links TRBV7-9 with TRBJ2-2; D remains unclear. The CDR3 length is 13 residues. Germline lookup yields CDR1 SEHNR and CDR2 FQNEAQ (reference sequence). The V and J ends lost 5 bases and 2 bases respectively, with 6 bases between them. CDR3 DNA sequence: TGTGCCAGCAGCCAATTTAACACCGGGGAGCTGTTTTTT. Residues: CASSQFNTGELFF.

This clonotype was counted at least ten times. The rearrangement links TRBV6-5 to TRBJ2-7, with unresolved D. The CDR3 totals 13 residues. Germline V gene lookup returns CDR1 MNHEY and CDR2 SVGAGI. V dropped 6 bases and J dropped 3 bases, with 12 bases sitting between them. CDR3 sequence reads: CASSPLYYYEQYF. In DNA form, the CDR3 reads TGTGCCAGCAGCCCTCTATACTACTACGAGCAGTACTTC.

The chain couples TRBV18 to TRBJ2-7, with 13 bases identical to TRBD2. The CDR3 is made up of 17 amino acids. Germline CDR1 is KGHSH and CDR2 is LQKENI. V lost 2 bases, J lost 3 bases, and 7 bases stayed unmatched. The CDR3 sequence is CASSPSTSGGRFYEQYF. Here the CDR3 DNA reads TGTGCCAGCTCACCATCGACTAGCGGGGGGCGCTTCTACGAGCAGTACTTC.

The J gene is TRBJ2-7, the V gene TRBV6-2 or TRBV6-3; D gene ambiguous. V was cut by 2 bases and J by 5 bases, with 10 bases left in between. Per germline, CDR1 MNHEY and CDR2 SVGEGT. The CDR3 contains 13 residues. The CDR3 region is CASSYPNRDEQYF. Here the CDR3 DNA reads TGTGCCAGCAGTTACCCGAACAGAGACGAGCAGTACTTC.

In its sample, this clonotype was seen many times. This sequence joins TRBV2 and TRBJ1-2; TRBD1 aligns across 10 bases. CDR3 length: 15 residues. The V segment lost 4 bases and the J segment 7 bases; nucleotides outside the gene matches: 9. Germline CDR1 is SNHLY and CDR2 is FYNNEI. The CDR3 region is CASSAETGGPSGYTF. DNA for the CDR3: TGTGCCAGCAGTGCCGAGACAGGGGGCCCGAGTGGCTACACCTTC.

There are many counts of this clonotype. The gene calls are TRBV15 and TRBJ2-5; no clear D gene. The germline V gene has CDR1 LNHNV and CDR2 YYDKDF (reference sequence). The CDR3 spans 10 residues. V was shortened by 5 bases and J by 5 bases, with 3 bases between the two germline ends. CDR3 region: CATSGETQYF. CDR3 DNA: TGTGCCACCAGCGGCGAGACCCAGTACTTC.

The sample holds many counts of this clonotype. V and J are TRBV7-6 and TRBJ2-1, with 11 bases matching TRBD2. From germline, CDR1 is SGHVS and CDR2 FNYEAQ. The CDR3 is 15 residues long. The V segment lost 5 bases and the J segment 5 bases; nucleotides outside the gene matches: 5. CDR3 loop: CASSPLAGGDNEQFF. DNA of the CDR3: TGTGCCAGCAGCCCCCTAGCGGGGGGAGACAATGAGCAGTTCTTC.

This clonotype showed up just a few times. This chain links TRBV3-1 with TRBJ2-3; 9 positions agree with TRBD2. With 5 bases clipped from V and 0 bases from J, the junction kept 6 bases outside the gene matches. Per the germline V gene, CDR1 is LGHDT and CDR2 is YNNKEL (reference sequence). This CDR3 is built from 16 residues. CDR3 in amino acids: CASSGSGGKSTDTQYF. The CDR3 DNA follows: TGTGCCAGCAGCGGGAGCGGGGGGAAAAGCACAGATACGCAGTATTTT.

This clonotype was counted many times. V is TRBV7-9 and J is TRBJ2-3; no reliable D call. The ends were cut back, 5 bases at V and 5 bases at J, with 8 bases in the middle. Germline V gene lookup returns CDR1 SEHNR and CDR2 FQNEAQ (reference sequence). The CDR3 covers 12 residues. The CDR3 bases are TGTGCCAGCAGCATCCAGCAAGATACGCAGTATTTT. Translating it yields CASSIQQDTQYF.

There are many counts of this clonotype. The chain has TRBV29-1 and TRBJ2-1, with 8 bases lining up with TRBD1. Germline V lookup: CDR1 SQVTM, CDR2 ANQGSEA. The CDR3 has 14 residues. After removal of 7 bases from V and 0 bases from J, the junction contained 5 bases not matched to a gene. CDR3 coding DNA: TGCAGCGCAATACAGGGGGACTCCTACAATGAGCAGTTCTTC. Amino acids: CSAIQGDSYNEQFF.

This clonotype was detected ten times or more. The chain combines TRBV19 with TRBJ2-7; D gene uncertain. The CDR3 runs 15 residues. CDR1 LNHDA and CDR2 SQIVND come from the germline V gene (reference sequence). Trimming cost V 5 bases and J 7 bases, with 21 bases left between them. The CDR3 reads CASSVPVTPDKEQYV. In DNA, the CDR3 is TGTGCCAGTAGTGTCCCCGTGACGCCGGATAAAGAGCAGTACGTC.

The chain employs TRBV5-1 and TRBJ2-5; TRBD1 aligns across 8 bases. The CDR3 has 15 amino acids. J was trimmed by 2 bases and V by 3 bases; bases with no gene match: 6. Germline V gives CDR1 SGHRS, CDR2 YFSETQ. The CDR3 loop is CASSSQQGGQETQYF. In DNA form, the CDR3 reads TGCGCCAGCAGCTCCCAACAGGGGGGACAAGAGACCCAGTACTTC.

This clonotype has a handful of counts. This chain links TRBV4-1 with TRBJ2-1; TRBD2 is a possible D gene (5 bases). Between the trimmed V and J ends, which lost 4 bases and 8 bases, there was a span of 15 bases. Looked up from germline, CDR1 is MGHRA and CDR2 is YSYEKL. The CDR3 sequence is 14 residues long. Here the CDR3 reads CASSPPSSGDEQFF. The DNA of the CDR3 is TGCGCCAGCAGCCCTCCCTCAAGCGGCGATGAGCAGTTCTTC.

This clonotype was seen only a few times. The chain carries TRBV4-3 and TRBJ2-3, with TRBD1 matching 9 bases. Germline-derived CDR1 and CDR2 are LGHNA and YSLEER. The CDR3 contains 18 residues. The V segment lost 1 base and the J segment 2 bases; nucleotides outside the gene matches: 10. The CDR3 sequence: CASSQAGSRTGDTDTQYF. For the CDR3, the DNA is TGCGCCAGCAGCCAAGCAGGATCCCGGACAGGGGACACAGATACGCAGTATTTT.

This clonotype was seen repeatedly, ten times or more. The chain uses TRBV29-1 and TRBJ1-4; tentative D call: TRBD1 (5 bases). This CDR3 is built from 13 residues. Germline CDR1 SQVTM, CDR2 ANQGSEA. Between the trimmed V and J ends, which lost 4 bases and 4 bases, there was a span of 10 bases. The CDR3 DNA sequence: TGCAGCGTTGGAGGGCAGGGTAATGAAAAACTGTTTTTT. It specifies CSVGGQGNEKLFF.

J is TRBJ2-3 and V is TRBV6-6; TRBD1 matches at 7 bases. Per the germline V gene, CDR1 is MNHNY and CDR2 is SVGAGI (reference sequence). J was trimmed by 11 bases and V by 6 bases; bases with no gene match: 11. This CDR3 region has 13 residues. CDR3 sequence (DNA): TGTGCCAGCAGACGAGGGACAGAGGACTTGCAGTATTTT. Translated: CASRRGTEDLQYF.

This clonotype was detected only a few times. The V gene is TRBV5-1, the J gene TRBJ1-1, with D perhaps matching TRBD1 (5 bases). Germline V CDR1 and CDR2: SGHRS, YFSETQ. V was shortened by 4 bases and J by 2 bases, with 12 bases between the two germline ends. This CDR3 contains 14 residues. The CDR3 bases are TGCGCCAGCAGCCTTACTGGACACAACACTGAAGCTTTCTTT. Protein sequence: CASSLTGHNTEAFF. Looking up the rest from reference TRBV5-1 and TRBJ1-1 gives the full variable domain: KAGVTQTPRYLIKTRGQQVTLSCSPISGHRSVSWYQQTPGQGLQFLFEYFSETQRNKGNFPGRFSGRQFSNSRSEMNVSTLELGDSALYLCASSLTGHNTEAFFGQGTRLTVV.

Many counts were recorded for this clonotype. The genes are TRBV5-1 and TRBJ2-3, with D perhaps matching TRBD2 (5 bases). CDR3 length: 15 residues. Germline V gene sequence: CDR1 SGHRS, CDR2 YFSETQ. Trimming pared 6 bases from V and 3 bases from J, leaving 17 bases between. The DNA for the CDR3 is TGCGCCAGCACCCTTTCCGACTATAGGACAGATACGCAGTATTTT. It is translated as CASTLSDYRTDTQYF.

This clonotype showed up many times. This sequence joins TRBV6-6 and TRBJ2-1; the match to TRBD2 covers 14 bases. The CDR3 consists of 16 residues. Per the germline V gene, CDR1 is MNHNY and CDR2 is SVGAGI (reference sequence). With 5 bases clipped from V and 8 bases from J, the junction kept 8 bases outside the gene matches. CDR3 sequence reads: CASSPKGLAGVDEQFF. The CDR3, as DNA: TGTGCCAGCAGTCCCAAGGGACTAGCGGGGGTTGATGAGCAGTTCTTC.

This clonotype was recorded at least ten times. V and J are TRBV20-1 and TRBJ2-3, with D perhaps assigned TRBD1 or TRBD2 (5 bases each). CDR3 length: 16 residues. Trimming left V 4 bases short and J 0 bases short, with 17 bases between. CDR1 is DFQATT and CDR2 is SNEGSKA in the germline V gene (reference sequence). CDR3 region: CSATVDRGPSTDTQYF. CDR3 in DNA: TGCAGTGCTACCGTCGATCGGGGCCCTAGCACAGATACGCAGTATTTT.

This clonotype came up many times. This chain uses TRBV4-1 with TRBJ2-5; 9 positions agree with TRBD2. The CDR3 has 16 residues. Looked up from germline, CDR1 is MGHRA and CDR2 is YSYEKL. With 0 bases clipped from V and 5 bases from J, the junction kept 7 bases outside the gene matches. CDR3 DNA: TGCGCCAGCAGCCAAGAACCAAGCGGGGGGTGGGAGACCCAGTACTTC. Translated: CASSQEPSGGWETQYF.

V usage is TRBV6-5 and J usage is TRBJ2-6, with D hard to call. V shed 2 bases and J shed 0 bases, with 5 bases lying between them. The CDR3 has 15 residues. Germline assignment: CDR1 MNHEY and CDR2 SVGAGI. As DNA, the CDR3 is TGTGCCAGCAGTTACCAACGCTCTGGGGCCAACGTCCTGACTTTC. Its translation is CASSYQRSGANVLTF.

The chain recombines TRBV6-1 with TRBJ1-3; no reliable D call. The length of the CDR3 is 15 residues. The V gene's germline CDR1 is MNHNS and CDR2 SASEGT. Trimming took 5 bases from V and 0 from J, leaving 11 bases between them. CDR3 coding DNA: TGTGCCAGCAGTACAGAGAACTACTCTGGAAACACCATATATTTT. It specifies CASSTENYSGNTIYF.

This clonotype was counted ten times or more. The rearrangement uses TRBV5-1 and TRBJ2-7; possibly TRBD1 for D (5 bases). CDR3 length: 14 amino acids. Trimming took 8 bases from V and 2 from J, leaving 17 bases between them. Germline V gene data show CDR1 as SGHRS and CDR2 as YFSETQ. The CDR3 here is CASNPGAFTYEQYF. CDR3 sequence (DNA): TGCGCCAGTAACCCTGGGGCGTTTACCTACGAGCAGTACTTC.

This clonotype was detected ten times or more. The chain employs TRBV7-9 and TRBJ2-1; D is possibly TRBD1 or TRBD2 (5 bases each). This CDR3 contains 14 residues. Germline values: CDR1 SEHNR, CDR2 FQNEAQ (reference sequence). Trimming removed 5 bases at V and 4 bases at J, with 12 bases between. The CDR3 DNA follows: TGTGCCAGCAGCCGAGGGGAATGGTACAATGAGCAGTTCTTC. Encoded protein: CASSRGEWYNEQFF.